The 6 T cell receptor beta chains below come from one sample, sequenced in a study of patients and donors after allogeneic stem cell transplantation. TCRdb processed the RT-PCR reads anew with MiXCR; each CDR3 protein has one entry. The repertoire has some 90,000 distinct CDR3 sequences, 40% to 60% of them found once; the top ten carry around 55%. The specimen was blood, either unsorted or a sorted T cell fraction (not recorded which). The receptors shown here come from a human donor who was either an allogeneic HSCT recipient or a stem cell or donor lymphocyte infusion donor (not recorded which). It is not recorded whose cells these are; they may come from a transplant donor.

The gene calls are TRBV29-1 and TRBJ1-1, with 10 bases matching TRBD1. The length of the CDR3 is 12 residues. Per the germline V gene, CDR1 is SQVTM and CDR2 is ANQGSEA. The trim removed 8 bases at V and 4 bases at J, leaving 4 bases unmatched. This CDR3 reads CSFRTGGTEAFF. The CDR3 DNA is TGCAGCTTTCGGACAGGGGGCACTGAAGCTTTCTTT.

With regard to this clonotype: At one of its ends the junction is not consistent with the germline gene, which may arise from a read error. The chain is built from TRBV4-2 and TRBJ2-1; no clear D. The CDR3 is 16 residues long. The germline CDR1 and CDR2 sequences are LGHNA and YNFKEQ. The CDR3 sequence: CASSQGWVGSNNEQFF. The CDR3 coding sequence is TGTGCCAGCAGCCAAGGTTGGGTCGGCTCCAACAATGAGCAGTTCTTC.

Only one count was recorded for this clonotype. The V and J genes are TRBV29-1 and TRBJ1-1; no definite D call. With 0 bases removed from V and 2 bases from J, the gap between germline ends came to 10 bases. There are 14 residues in the CDR3. Germline V gene sequence: CDR1 SQVTM, CDR2 ANQGSEA. CDR3 amino acids: CSVEDPADNTEAFF. The CDR3 nucleotides are TGCAGCGTTGAAGATCCTGCAGATAACACTGAAGCTTTCTTT.

The genes are TRBV9 and TRBJ1-1; perhaps TRBD1 as D (5 bases). The ends were cut back, 0 bases at V and 3 bases at J, with 15 bases in the middle. The length of the CDR3 is 16 residues. Germline CDR1 is SGDLS and CDR2 is YYNGEE. The chain's CDR3 is CASSVEAPGRDTEAFF. CDR3 DNA sequence: TGTGCCAGCAGCGTAGAAGCTCCGGGGCGGGACACTGAAGCTTTCTTT.

This rearrangement joins TRBV29-1 to TRBJ2-1; perhaps TRBD2 as D (6 bases). The CDR3 loop spans 14 amino acids. Trimming stripped 8 bases from V and 6 bases from J, with 20 bases between. CDR1 is SQVTM, CDR2 ANQGSEA, per germline. CDR3 amino acids: CSILQEGYGNEQFF. CDR3 nucleotides: TGCAGCATATTGCAGGAGGGATATGGCAATGAGCAGTTCTTC.

The rearrangement joins TRBV7-9 to TRBJ1-2, with a possible D match to TRBD1 (5 bases). The CDR3 extends over 15 amino acids. V lost 1 base, J lost 8 bases, and 17 bases lay in between. The germline V gene encodes CDR1 SEHNR and CDR2 FQNEAQ (reference sequence). This chain's CDR3 is CASSLEGVQVEGYTF. CDR3 coding DNA: TGTGCCAGCAGCTTAGAAGGGGTTCAAGTGGAGGGCTACACCTTC.